One TCR beta chain is described in this entry. Its antigen is undetermined. One end of the junction fails to match germline, which may point to a read error. The sample originates from a study of regulatory T cells in long-lasting Graves disease. Study-level points and caveats: Persistent disease was characterized by preferential usage of TRBV28, TRBJ1-2 and TRBJ2-5. A greater number of public clonotypes (under 3,000) was shared by persistent patients than by new patients (just over 950). Study was limited to peripheral blood, excluding thyroid tissue.

Time point given: persistent/refractory GD, antithyroid drugs over 5 years with positive TRAb. PBMCs provided the RNA from which the TCR library was made. This CDR3 region has 12 residues. In germline, CDR1 is MDHEN, CDR2 SYDVKM. Investigators prepared the TCR beta libraries by applying iRepertoire HTBI primers and Arm-PCR of CDR3 regions. In the original workflow: Samples collectively showed approximately 62 TRBV and roughly 15 TRBJ segments. One entry per CDR3 protein results from TCRdb running MiXCR on the multiplex PCR reads. TCRdb, not the original authors, processed these V and J calls. The repertoire holds hundreds of thousands of distinct CDR3 sequences, around a fifth seen once, with less than 35% in the top ten.

This receptor was identified in a female donor with Graves disease. The chain recombines TRBV28 with TRBJ2-1, with 8 positions matching TRBD2. Sequenced material: peripheral blood mononuclear cells (PBMCs), taken when the disease was refractory, from a patient treated with antithyroid drugs. CDR3 bases: TGTGCCAGCAGTTTATATCGACTAGCGTTGATCTTC. Its translation is CASSLYRLALIF.